The 4 T cell receptor beta chains listed next were all sequenced from one sample in a study of T cells after yellow fever vaccination. TCRdb analysed the 5' RACE reads with MiXCR anew, one entry per CDR3 protein. The profile shows roughly 140,000 distinct CDR3 sequences, approximately 7.7% of them singletons. The sample consisted of CD4+ T cells sorted from PBMCs, taken 5 days after the yellow fever booster vaccination. The receptors derive from a man aged 25 to 40 who received the YFV17D yellow fever vaccine.

This clonotype was observed many times. The J gene is TRBJ1-5, the V gene TRBV10-3, with D tentatively TRBD1 (6 bases). The V and J ends lost 10 bases and 9 bases respectively, with 22 bases between them. The CDR3 loop spans 14 amino acids. From germline, CDR1 is ENHRY and CDR2 SYGVKD. The CDR3: CATAGTIPPPPQHF. In DNA, the CDR3 is TGTGCCACGGCAGGGACAATTCCACCCCCGCCCCAGCATTTT.

The chain is built from TRBV6-2 or TRBV6-3 and TRBJ2-7, with 7 bases lining up with TRBD1. This CDR3 has 12 residues. CDR1 MNHEY and CDR2 SVGEGT come from the germline V gene. V lost 6 bases and J lost 4; bases outside the gene matches: 3. CDR3 loop: CASRDRAYEQYF. The CDR3 DNA sequence: TGTGCCAGCAGAGACAGGGCGTACGAGCAGTACTTC.

This clonotype was seen at least ten times. The chain recombines TRBV7-2 with TRBJ2-3; D possibly corresponds to TRBD2 (5 bases). Deletions cut 8 bases from V and 0 bases from J, with 12 bases between. CDR3 length: 14 amino acids. The V gene's germline CDR1 is SGHTA and CDR2 FQGNSA. CDR3 in DNA: TGTGCCAGCCTGATAGGGAGAAGCACAGATACGCAGTATTTT. Translating it yields CASLIGRSTDTQYF.

There are many counts of this clonotype. The rearrangement uses TRBV29-1 and TRBJ2-1, with TRBD2 identical over 9 bases. The junction had 12 bases not matched to a gene; V was cut back by 1 base and J by 8 bases. The CDR3 has 16 amino acids. In germline, CDR1 is SQVTM, CDR2 ANQGSEA. CDR3 sequence: CSVEGPVLAGDDEQFF. In nucleotides, the CDR3 is TGCAGCGTTGAAGGCCCCGTATTAGCGGGAGATGATGAGCAGTTCTTC.